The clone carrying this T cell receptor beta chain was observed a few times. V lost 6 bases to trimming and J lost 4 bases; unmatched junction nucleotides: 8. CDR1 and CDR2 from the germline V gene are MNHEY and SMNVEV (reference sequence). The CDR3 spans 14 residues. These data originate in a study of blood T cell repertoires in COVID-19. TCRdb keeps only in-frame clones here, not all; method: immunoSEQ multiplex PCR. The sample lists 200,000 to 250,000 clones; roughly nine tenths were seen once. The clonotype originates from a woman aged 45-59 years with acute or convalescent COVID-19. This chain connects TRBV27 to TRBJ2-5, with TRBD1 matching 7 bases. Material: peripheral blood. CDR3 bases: TGTGCCAGCAGAGACGAGGGGGCGGGAGAGACCCAGTACTTC. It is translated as CASRDEGAGETQYF.